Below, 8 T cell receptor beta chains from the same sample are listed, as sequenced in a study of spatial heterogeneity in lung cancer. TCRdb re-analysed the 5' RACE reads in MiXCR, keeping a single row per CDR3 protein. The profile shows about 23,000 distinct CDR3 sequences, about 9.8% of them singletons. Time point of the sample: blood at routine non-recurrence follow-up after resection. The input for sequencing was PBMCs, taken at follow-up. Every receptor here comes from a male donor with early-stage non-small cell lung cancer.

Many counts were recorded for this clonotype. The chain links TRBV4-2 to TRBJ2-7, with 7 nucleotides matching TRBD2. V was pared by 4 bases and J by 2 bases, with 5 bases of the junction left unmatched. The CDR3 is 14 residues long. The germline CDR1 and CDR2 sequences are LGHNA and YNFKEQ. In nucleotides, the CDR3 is TGTGCCAGCAGCCTAGAGGCGGGGGCCTACGAGCAGTACTTC. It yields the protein CASSLEAGAYEQYF.

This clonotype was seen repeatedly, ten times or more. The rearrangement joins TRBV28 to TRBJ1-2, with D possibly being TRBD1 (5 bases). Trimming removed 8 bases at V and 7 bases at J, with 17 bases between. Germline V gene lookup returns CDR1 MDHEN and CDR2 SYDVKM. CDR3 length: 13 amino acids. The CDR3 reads CASLKGRPPGYTF. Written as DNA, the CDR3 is TGTGCCAGCCTAAAGGGGAGGCCGCCTGGCTACACCTTC.

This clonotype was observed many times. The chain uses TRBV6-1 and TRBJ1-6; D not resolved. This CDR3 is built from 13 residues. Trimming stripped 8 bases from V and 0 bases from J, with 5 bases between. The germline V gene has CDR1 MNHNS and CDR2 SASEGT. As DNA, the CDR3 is TGTGCCAGCCGTGGCTCCTATAATTCACCCCTCCACTTT. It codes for CASRGSYNSPLHF.

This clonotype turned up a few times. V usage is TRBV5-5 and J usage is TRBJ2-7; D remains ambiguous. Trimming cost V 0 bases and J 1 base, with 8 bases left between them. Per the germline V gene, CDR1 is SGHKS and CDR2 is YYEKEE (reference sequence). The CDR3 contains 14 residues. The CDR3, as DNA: TGTGCCAGCAGCTTGGTCGAGCGATCCTACGAGCAGTACTTC. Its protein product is CASSLVERSYEQYF.

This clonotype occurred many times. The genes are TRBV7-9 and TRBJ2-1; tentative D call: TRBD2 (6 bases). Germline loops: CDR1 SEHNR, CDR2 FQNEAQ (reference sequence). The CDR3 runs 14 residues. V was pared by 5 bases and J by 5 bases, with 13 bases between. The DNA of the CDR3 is TGTGCCAGCAGCGAGGAGGGACCCCACAATGAGCAGTTCTTC. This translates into CASSEEGPHNEQFF.

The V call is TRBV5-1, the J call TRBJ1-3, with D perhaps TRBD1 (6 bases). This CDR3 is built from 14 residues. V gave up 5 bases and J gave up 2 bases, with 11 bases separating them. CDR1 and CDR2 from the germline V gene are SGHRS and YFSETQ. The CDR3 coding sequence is TGCGCCAGCAGTCTTCAGGGGACTGGAAACACCATATATTTT. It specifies CASSLQGTGNTIYF.

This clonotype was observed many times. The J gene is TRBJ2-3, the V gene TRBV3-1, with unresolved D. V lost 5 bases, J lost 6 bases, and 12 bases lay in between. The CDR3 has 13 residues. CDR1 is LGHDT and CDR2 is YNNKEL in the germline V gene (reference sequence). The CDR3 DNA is TGTGCCAGCAGCTATCCCGTGGGGGATACGCAGTATTTT. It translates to CASSYPVGDTQYF.

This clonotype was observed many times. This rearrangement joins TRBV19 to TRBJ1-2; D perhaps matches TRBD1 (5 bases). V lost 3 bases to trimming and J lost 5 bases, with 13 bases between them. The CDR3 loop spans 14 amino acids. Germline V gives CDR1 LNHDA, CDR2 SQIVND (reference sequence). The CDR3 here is CASSIQGTLYGYTF. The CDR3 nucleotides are TGTGCCAGTAGTATCCAGGGAACCTTATATGGCTACACCTTC.